This entry concerns a single T cell receptor beta chain. This clonotype was seen at least ten times. No cognate antigen has been identified for it. Per-base qualities were not stored, and no clone one base away is much larger. The TCR beta CDR3 regions were amplified from RNA transcripts. For the first round of RT-PCR on the TCR CDR3, the HTBI primer set was used together with the Qiagen OneStep RT-PCR kit. Libraries were constructed in a second round of multiplex PCR, after which size selection and purification were performed. The libraries were sequenced on an Illumina HiSeq2000 using paired-end 100 bp reads. Regarding the original processing steps: SOAPnuke was used to process the raw data, removing reads that contained adapters or uncalled bases, had a mean Phred below 15, or lacked an exact match to the constant primer or identifier. High-quality paired reads were merged with COPE v1.2.5, and unique nucleotide sequences were defined as clonotypes. Clonotypes were aligned to IMGT TRBV, TRBD and TRBJ reference segments using MiTCR v1.1. Only V-J combinations with frequency above 0.0001, covering roughly 99% of repertoires, were analysed. The TCS score was defined as the ratio of F50 (clonal expansion) to E x V (chaos), calculated using BLOSUM62-based TCRdist between CDR3 peptides within each V-J. Welch's t-statistics and random forest reduced fewer than 600 V-J features to around 14, which were used in a naive Bayes classifier (R e1071). Using fastp trimming at Q25 and MiXCR clonotype assembly, TCRdb reanalyzed the public sequencing data and kept in-frame beta chains. Here each entry gathers all rows of one CDR3 protein and keeps the most common genes and DNA. The V and J calls and clone size are TCRdb's, not the authors'. The sample table contains about 770,000 distinct CDR3 sequences; only one count was recorded for about 19% of them. The top ten hold 16% of the sample.

Inclusive of the bounding cysteine and phenylalanine, the CDR3 is 15 residues long. Solely the CDR3 DNA is kept, with 45 bases framed from the first base. V has 11 bases trimmed and J has 3 bases trimmed; junction bases matching no gene number 8. CDR1 and CDR2 are drawn from the germline V gene: MNHNS, SASEGT. This specimen comes from a study of T cells in Graves' hyperthyroidism and ophthalmopathy (dated by TCRdb to about 2019). Regarding the complete study: Peripheral blood samples were taken at the time of initial diagnosis, prior to any treatment. To identify TCR V-J signatures that set the groups apart, the researchers used a discovery cohort of 100 or so patients, made up of about 44 with Graves' ophthalmopathy and about 55 with stable Graves' hyperthyroidism. An independent validation cohort of under 20 hyperthyroidism patients and about 15 patients who later progressed to ophthalmopathy tested prospective prediction of ophthalmopathy. The 95 to 100 discovery patients were randomly split 7:3 into training and test sets. Thyroid tissue and blood T-cell repertoires from about six Graves' hyperthyroidism patients were also compared in the study. Once sampling was done, hyperthyroidism patients were given methimazole at a starting dose of 30 mg daily, whereas ophthalmopathy patients were given high-dose intravenous methylprednisolone. The paper reports TCR Vbeta CDR3 sequencing of approximately 130 peripheral blood samples: over 40 ophthalmopathy, over 70 hyperthyroidism and around 17 progressor patients. Broader findings and caveats from the paper: Ophthalmopathy was separated from stable hyperthyroidism by a 13 V-J signature model, with just over 85% sensitivity and approximately 81% specificity obtained in cross-validation and 80%/75% obtained in testing. Most expanded thyroid clonotypes (frequency above 0.001) were also found in blood, which suggests that blood repertoires may mirror thyroid immune responses. Sample size was not statistically predetermined, and investigators were not blinded to group allocation. In validation, the model predicted progression to ophthalmopathy with over 65% sensitivity and 72% to 85% specificity, a median of around 6.6 months before onset.

Hyperthyroidism patients were aged 18 to 65 years and newly diagnosed, with disease duration of less than 2 months. Exclusion was applied to patients with uncontrolled infections, other autoimmune diseases, pregnancy or lactation. Clinical symptoms, serum thyroxine and TRAb, thyroid ultrasound, and orbital computed tomography formed the basis for the diagnoses. Blood from progressor patients was collected at the time of first diagnosis with hyperthyroidism, before any ophthalmopathy symptoms had appeared. PBMCs were isolated from more than 9 ml of fresh peripheral blood by Ficoll-Paque density gradient centrifugation. Patients classed as progressors first received a Graves' hyperthyroidism diagnosis and then went on to develop ophthalmopathy during follow-up. Trizol reagent was used to extract total RNA, and RNA quality was then checked on an Agilent 2100 Bioanalyzer.

The sequence was collected from a woman aged 45-59 years with Graves' hyperthyroidism that later progressed to Graves' ophthalmopathy. The V and J segments used are TRBV6-1 and TRBJ2-5, and TRBD2 aligns with 14 junction nucleotides. Sequencing was performed on blood. CDR3 protein: CACKKGLAGEETQYF. The sequence in DNA is TGTGCCTGCAAGAAGGGACTAGCGGGGGAAGAGACCCAGTACTTC.